The 19 T cell receptor beta chains below all came from one sample that was sequenced in a study of cytomegalovirus exposure and HLA in healthy donors. PCR amplification relied on 60 Vbeta primers (plus 13 Jbeta primers). Clones were read by immunoSEQ multiplex PCR, and TCRdb kept only the in-frame ones, dropping some. This table holds 95,000 to 150,000 clones, about 81% found once. Sample: PBMCs. All receptors come from a woman aged 30 to 39 in good health and CMV-seronegative.

The genes are TRBV27 and TRBJ2-1; D is uncertain. Trimming pared 6 bases from V and 4 bases from J, leaving 4 bases between. The CDR3 spans 11 residues. The germline V gene encodes CDR1 MNHEY and CDR2 SMNVEV (reference sequence). The DNA of the CDR3 is TGTGCCAGCAGCCAATACAATGAGCAGTTCTTC. As protein: CASSQYNEQFF.

The rearrangement links TRBV9 to TRBJ1-5, with 7 nucleotides matching TRBD1. The CDR3 sequence is 17 residues long. Looked up from germline, CDR1 is SGDLS and CDR2 is YYNGEE. The V gene end was trimmed by 5 bases and the J gene end by 6 bases; junction bases not matched to a gene: 17. CDR3 in DNA: TGTGCCAGCAGGGAGGTCAGCAGGGGTCCAGGGGGTCAGCCCCAGCATTTT. Its translation is CASREVSRGPGGQPQHF.

This rearrangement joins TRBV19 to TRBJ2-4, with TRBD1 as a possible D gene (5 bases). The germline gives CDR1 LNHDA, CDR2 SQIVND (reference sequence). V shed 6 bases and J shed 2 bases, with 14 bases lying between them. This CDR3 comprises 15 residues. The CDR3 loop reads CASRPQGLTKNIQYF. CDR3 nucleotide sequence: TGTGCCAGTAGACCTCAGGGTTTAACCAAAAACATTCAGTACTTC. Using reference TRBV19 and TRBJ2-4 for the parts outside the CDR3, the full variable domain is DGGITQSPKYLFRKEGQNVTLSCEQNLNHDAMYWYRQDPGQGLRLIYYSQIVNDFQKGDIAEGYSVSREKKESFPLTVTSAQKNPTAFYLCASRPQGLTKNIQYFGAGTRLSVL.

This clone turned up a few times. The chain has TRBV6-1 and TRBJ1-6; D is unclear. This CDR3 has 15 amino acids. From germline, CDR1 is MNHNS and CDR2 SASEGT. V dropped 1 base and J dropped 3 bases, with 7 bases sitting between them. CDR3 DNA: TGTGCCAGCAGTGAAGGGCAGGTCTATAATTCACCCCTCCACTTT. It translates to CASSEGQVYNSPLHF.

This clone showed up just once. The chain is built from TRBV18 and TRBJ2-3; TRBD2 aligns across 10 bases. The CDR3 has 16 amino acids. Per germline, CDR1 KGHSH and CDR2 LQKENI. J gave up 2 bases and V 6 bases, and 8 bases lay outside the gene matches. The CDR3 DNA reads TGTGCCAGCTCCGTTACTAGCGGGGCTATCACAGATACGCAGTATTTT. This codes for CASSVTSGAITDTQYF.

The count of this clone is one. The CDR3 sequence: CASSPTPGLASSYNEQFF. In DNA form, the CDR3 reads TGTGCCAGCAGCCCAACTCCGGGACTAGCGAGCTCCTACAATGAGCAGTTCTTC. The J gene is TRBJ2-1, the V gene TRBV9; 10 bases are shared with TRBD2. With 4 bases clipped from V and 0 bases from J, the junction kept 10 bases outside the gene matches. Germline lookup yields CDR1 SGDLS and CDR2 YYNGEE. The CDR3 loop spans 18 amino acids.

The chain links TRBV6-5 to TRBJ1-2; the match to TRBD1 covers 7 bases. The CDR3 contains 15 residues. J was trimmed by 1 base and V by 0 bases; bases with no gene match: 2. CDR1 MNHEY and CDR2 SVGAGI come from the germline V gene. The CDR3 sequence is CASSYSTGNNYGYTF. The DNA of the CDR3 is TGTGCCAGCAGTTACTCGACAGGGAATAACTATGGCTACACCTTC.

The CDR3 DNA sequence: TGCAGTGCTGGCCGACAGGCCGGCTACACCTTC. It specifies CSAGRQAGYTF. The rearrangement uses TRBV20-1 and TRBJ1-2; D possibly corresponds to TRBD1 (6 bases). The CDR3 has 11 amino acids. The V end was cut by 5 bases, the J end by 8 bases, with 12 bases between. The germline V gene encodes CDR1 DFQATT and CDR2 SNEGSKA (reference sequence).

The genes are TRBV7-2 and TRBJ2-5; 10 positions agree with TRBD1. This CDR3 comprises 16 residues. The junction had 4 bases not matched to a gene; V was cut back by 0 bases and J by 3 bases. Germline V gene sequence: CDR1 SGHTA, CDR2 FQGNSA. CDR3 residues: CASSLAGTGEKETQYF. The CDR3 DNA reads as TGTGCCAGCAGCTTAGCAGGGACAGGGGAAAAAGAGACCCAGTACTTC.

The chain carries TRBV7-2 and TRBJ1-4; tentative D call: TRBD1 (5 bases). This CDR3 region has 14 residues. CDR1 SGHTA and CDR2 FQGNSA come from the germline V gene. V shed 2 bases and J shed 8 bases, with 12 bases lying between them. In nucleotides, the CDR3 is TGTGCCAGCAGCTTAAGGGGCGGCGGAGAAAAACTGTTTTTT. Amino acids: CASSLRGGGEKLFF.

The chain has TRBV6-5 and TRBJ2-1; 9 bases align to TRBD2. CDR1 and CDR2 from the germline V gene are MNHEY and SVGAGI. The CDR3 is 15 residues long. V lost 6 bases, J lost 7 bases, and 10 bases stayed unmatched. The CDR3 DNA reads TGTGCCAGCAGCTCCGGGACTAGCCCAATTAATGAGCAGTTCTTC. It specifies CASSSGTSPINEQFF.

For the CDR3, the DNA is TGTGCCAGCAGCGTACAGGGATCGACCTACGAGCAGTACTTC. It encodes CASSVQGSTYEQYF. The chain joins TRBV9 to TRBJ2-7; tentatively, D is TRBD1 (5 bases). The CDR3 is 14 residues long. Trimming cost V 1 base and J 2 bases, with 10 bases left between them. Per the germline V gene, CDR1 is SGDLS and CDR2 is YYNGEE.

The chain has TRBV18 and TRBJ1-1, with D unclear. Per the germline V gene, CDR1 is KGHSH and CDR2 is LQKENI. V lost 0 bases, J lost 2 bases, and 13 bases lay in between. The CDR3 runs to 16 residues. The CDR3 here is CASSPPGRRLNTEAFF. The DNA for the CDR3 is TGTGCCAGCTCACCACCGGGGAGGAGACTAAACACTGAAGCTTTCTTT.

This chain uses TRBV11-2 with TRBJ1-5; unclear D gene. Looked up from germline, CDR1 is SGHAT and CDR2 is FQNNGV. V dropped 1 base and J dropped 5 bases, with 6 bases sitting between them. This CDR3 comprises 13 residues. The CDR3 is CASSLAFDQPQHF. As DNA, the CDR3 is TGTGCCAGCAGCTTAGCTTTCGATCAGCCCCAGCATTTT.

The rearrangement links TRBV11-1 to TRBJ2-1; D not certain. V dropped 4 bases and J dropped 6 bases, with 4 bases sitting between them. The CDR3 is made up of 11 amino acids. Germline values: CDR1 SGHAT, CDR2 FQDESV (reference sequence). The CDR3 reads CASSSSNEQFF. The CDR3 DNA is TGTGCCAGCAGCTCCAGCAATGAGCAGTTCTTC.

The chain links TRBV13 to TRBJ1-2, with 12 bases that match TRBD1. CDR1 is PRHDT, CDR2 FYEKMQ, per germline (reference sequence). Trimming cost V 5 bases and J 8 bases; bases outside gene matches: 6. The CDR3 extends over 14 amino acids. CDR3 in DNA: TGTGCCAGCAGCCTGGGACAGGGGGCGAAAGGCTACACCTTC. Translation: CASSLGQGAKGYTF.

J is TRBJ2-3 and V is TRBV27; TRBD1 matches 8 bases. V was pared by 5 bases and J by 5 bases, with 3 bases of the junction left unmatched. Germline loops: CDR1 MNHEY, CDR2 SMNVEV (reference sequence). The CDR3 covers 13 residues. The CDR3 region is CASSHTGGDTQYF. The CDR3 DNA is TGTGCCAGCAGTCATACAGGGGGAGATACGCAGTATTTT.

This clone was seen just once. The gene calls are TRBV18 and TRBJ1-1; 7 nucleotides match TRBD1. This CDR3 is 14 amino acids long. Trimming took 6 bases from V and 7 from J; bases not matched to a gene: 11. Per the germline V gene, CDR1 is KGHSH and CDR2 is LQKENI. The DNA for the CDR3 is TGTGCCAGCTCCACAGGGGTCGGGGTTTTTGAAGCTTTCTTT. Protein sequence: CASSTGVGVFEAFF. The full variable domain, its missing parts supplied by reference TRBV18 and TRBJ1-1, is NAGVMQNPRHLVRRRGQEARLRCSPMKGHSHVYWYRQLPEEGLKFMVYLQKENIIDESGMPKERFSAEFPKEGPSILRIQQVVRGDSAAYFCASSTGVGVFEAFFGQGTRLTVV.

The gene calls are TRBV29-1 and TRBJ1-1, with D possibly being TRBD1 (5 bases). Germline values: CDR1 SQVTM, CDR2 ANQGSEA. V lost 2 bases and J 2 bases, leaving 18 bases between the germline ends. This CDR3 is built from 16 residues. In DNA, the CDR3 is TGCAGCGTTGAATTCCTCGGGGGGGTCGGTAACACTGAAGCTTTCTTT. Amino acid sequence: CSVEFLGGVGNTEAFF.